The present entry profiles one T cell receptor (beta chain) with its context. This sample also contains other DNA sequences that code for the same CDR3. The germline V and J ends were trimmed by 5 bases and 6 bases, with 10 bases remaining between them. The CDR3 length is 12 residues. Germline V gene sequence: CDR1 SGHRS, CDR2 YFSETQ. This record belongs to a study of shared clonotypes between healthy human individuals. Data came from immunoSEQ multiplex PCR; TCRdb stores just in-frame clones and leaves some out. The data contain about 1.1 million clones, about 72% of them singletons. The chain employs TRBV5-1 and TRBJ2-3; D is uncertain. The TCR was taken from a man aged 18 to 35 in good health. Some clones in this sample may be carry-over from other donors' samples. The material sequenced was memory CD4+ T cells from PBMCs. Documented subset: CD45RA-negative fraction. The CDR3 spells CASSFSEDTQYF. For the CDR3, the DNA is TGCGCCAGCAGTTTCTCTGAGGATACGCAGTATTTT.